The clone carrying this T cell receptor (beta chain) was counted a few times. This sample is part of a study of blood T cell repertoires in COVID-19. Study in general: PBMCs, B-cell-depleted T cells, or T cells provided the cDNA or gDNA that made up the material.

Study processing details: Estimated nucleated cell counts came from reference gene primer amplification. Sequenced by immunoSEQ multiplex PCR; TCRdb stores in-frame clones only, minus some. The D gene and trimming were derived from the DNA, and the V and J assignments and clone size from that table. The table shows hundreds of thousands of clones, with 70% to 90% occurring only once. The CDR3 has 17 residues. V gave up 1 base and J gave up 0 bases; unmatched junction bases: 4. Germline V gene data show CDR1 as SGHNT and CDR2 as YYREEE (reference sequence). Sequencing input: peripheral blood. J is TRBJ2-7 and V is TRBV5-4; TRBD2 agrees at 13 bases. This clonotype originated in a woman in her 70s with active or convalescent COVID-19. In DNA, the CDR3 is TGTGCCAGCAGCTTGAAGGGACTAGCGGGAAGCTCCTACGAGCAGTACTTC. This codes for CASSLKGLAGSSYEQYF.